A single sample is the source of the 4 T cell receptor beta chains below, sequenced in a study of blood T cell repertoires in COVID-19. The data were produced by immunoSEQ multiplex PCR, yet TCRdb's version contains in-frame clones alone and is incomplete. Of about 68,000 clones in the sample, around 90% are singletons; the top ten hold more than 2%. The sequenced material came from peripheral blood. These receptors were obtained from a human donor in a cohort sampled during active COVID-19.

This clone was detected only once. V is TRBV14 and J is TRBJ1-2, with D uncertain. CDR3 size: 18 residues. Germline-derived CDR1 and CDR2 are SGHDN and FVKESK. Trimming took 1 base from V and 4 from J, leaving 22 bases between them. The CDR3 sequence: CASSQGRGHQAAFYGYTF. CDR3 DNA sequence: TGTGCCAGCAGCCAAGGTCGCGGGCATCAGGCGGCTTTCTATGGCTACACCTTC.

The chain joins TRBV6-4 to TRBJ2-3, with a possible D match to TRBD2 (6 bases). Trimming left V 2 bases short and J 0 bases short, with 9 bases between. The CDR3 covers 15 residues. Germline lookup yields CDR1 MRHNA and CDR2 SNTAGT. CDR3 DNA sequence: TGTGCCAGCAGTGACGGGGGGTCTAGCACAGATACGCAGTATTTT. Amino acids: CASSDGGSSTDTQYF.

The V call is TRBV5-8, the J call TRBJ2-7; tentatively, D is TRBD2 (6 bases). The V end lost 0 bases, the J end lost 9 bases, and 22 bases lay between the germline ends. The CDR3 covers 16 residues. Looked up from germline, CDR1 is SGHTS and CDR2 is YDEGEE. In nucleotides, the CDR3 is TGTGCCAGCAGCTTGGCCCCTCGGCTAGCGTCTTCGGGGCAGTACTTC. This translates into CASSLAPRLASSGQYF.

The chain joins TRBV28 to TRBJ1-5, with a tentative D call TRBD1 (6 bases). The CDR3 has 16 amino acids. Trimming shortened V by 2 bases and J by 7 bases, and 18 bases separated the two germline ends. Germline CDR1 is MDHEN and CDR2 is SYDVKM. The CDR3 sequence: CASSLMERGSGQPQHF. In DNA form, the CDR3 reads TGTGCCAGCAGTTTAATGGAAAGGGGGTCAGGACAGCCCCAGCATTTT.